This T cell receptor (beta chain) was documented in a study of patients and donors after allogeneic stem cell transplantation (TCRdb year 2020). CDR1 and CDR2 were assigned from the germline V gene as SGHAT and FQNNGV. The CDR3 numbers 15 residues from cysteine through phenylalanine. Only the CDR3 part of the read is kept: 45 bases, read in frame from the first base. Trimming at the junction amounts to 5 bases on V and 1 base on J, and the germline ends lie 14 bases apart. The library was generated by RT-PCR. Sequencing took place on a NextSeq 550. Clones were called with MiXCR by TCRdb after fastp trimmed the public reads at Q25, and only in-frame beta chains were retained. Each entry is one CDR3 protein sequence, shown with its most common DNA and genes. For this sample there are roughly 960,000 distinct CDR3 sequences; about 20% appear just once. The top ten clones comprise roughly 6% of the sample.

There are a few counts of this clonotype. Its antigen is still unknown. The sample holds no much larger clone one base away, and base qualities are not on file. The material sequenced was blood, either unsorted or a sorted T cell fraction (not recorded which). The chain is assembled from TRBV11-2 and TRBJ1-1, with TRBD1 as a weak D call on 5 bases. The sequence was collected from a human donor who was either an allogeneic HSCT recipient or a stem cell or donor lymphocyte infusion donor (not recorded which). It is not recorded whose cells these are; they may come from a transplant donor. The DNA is TGTGCCAGCAGCGACCTACAGGAAGGGAACACTGAAGCTTTCTTT. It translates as CASSDLQEGNTEAFF.